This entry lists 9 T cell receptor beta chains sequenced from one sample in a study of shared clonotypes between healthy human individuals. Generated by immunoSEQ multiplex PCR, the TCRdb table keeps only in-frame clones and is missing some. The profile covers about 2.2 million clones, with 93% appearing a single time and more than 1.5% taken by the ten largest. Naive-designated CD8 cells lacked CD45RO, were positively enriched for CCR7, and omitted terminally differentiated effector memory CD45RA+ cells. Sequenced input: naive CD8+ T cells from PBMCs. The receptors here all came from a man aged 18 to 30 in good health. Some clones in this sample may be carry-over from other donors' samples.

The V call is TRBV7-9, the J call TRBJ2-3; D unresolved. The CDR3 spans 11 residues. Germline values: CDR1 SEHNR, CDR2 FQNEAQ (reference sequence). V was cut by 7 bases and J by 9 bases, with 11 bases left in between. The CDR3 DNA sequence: TGTGCCAGCATAGGCCCGATAACGCAGTATTTT. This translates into CASIGPITQYF.

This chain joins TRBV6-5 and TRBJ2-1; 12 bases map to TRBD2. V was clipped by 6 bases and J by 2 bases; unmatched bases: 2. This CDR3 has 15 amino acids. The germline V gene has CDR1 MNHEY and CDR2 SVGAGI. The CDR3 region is CASRRTSGTYNEQFF. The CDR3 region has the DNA TGTGCCAGCAGACGGACTAGCGGGACCTACAATGAGCAGTTCTTC.

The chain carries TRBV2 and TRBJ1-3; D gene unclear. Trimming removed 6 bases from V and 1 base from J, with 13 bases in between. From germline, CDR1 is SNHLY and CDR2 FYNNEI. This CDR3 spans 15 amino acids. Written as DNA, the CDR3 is TGTGCCAGCAGAGTTTCAGGCTTGTCTGGAAACACCATATATTTT. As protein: CASRVSGLSGNTIYF.

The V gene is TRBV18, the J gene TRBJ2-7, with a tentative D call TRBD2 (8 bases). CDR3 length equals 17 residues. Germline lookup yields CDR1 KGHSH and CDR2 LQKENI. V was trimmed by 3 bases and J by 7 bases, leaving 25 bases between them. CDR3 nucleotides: TGTGCCAGCTCACCTCGACACGGGAGGGGGCCTATTTGGGAGCAGTACTTC. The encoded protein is CASSPRHGRGPIWEQYF.

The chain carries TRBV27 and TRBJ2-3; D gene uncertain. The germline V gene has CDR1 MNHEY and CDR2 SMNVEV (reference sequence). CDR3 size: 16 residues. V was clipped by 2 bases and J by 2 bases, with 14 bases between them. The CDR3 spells CASSLRPALHTDTQYF. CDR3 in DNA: TGTGCCAGCAGTTTAAGGCCAGCTCTTCACACAGATACGCAGTATTTT.

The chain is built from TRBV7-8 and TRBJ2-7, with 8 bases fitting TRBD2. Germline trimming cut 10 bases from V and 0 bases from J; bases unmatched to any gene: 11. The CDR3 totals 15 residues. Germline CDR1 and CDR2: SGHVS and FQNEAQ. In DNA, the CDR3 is TGTGCCATAATATTGAATCTAGCGGGCTCCTACGAGCAGTACTTC. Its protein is CAIILNLAGSYEQYF.

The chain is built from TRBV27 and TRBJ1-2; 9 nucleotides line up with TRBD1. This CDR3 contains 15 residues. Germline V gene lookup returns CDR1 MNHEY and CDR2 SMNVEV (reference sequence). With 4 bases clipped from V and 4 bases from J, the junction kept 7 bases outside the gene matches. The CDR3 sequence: CASSSRTGVRYGYTF. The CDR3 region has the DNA TGTGCCAGCAGTTCGAGGACAGGGGTTCGCTATGGCTACACCTTC.

As DNA, the CDR3 is TGTGCCAGCAGCGGGGGGTGGAGTTCAGGTAACGAGCAGTACTTC. The encoded protein is CASSGGWSSGNEQYF. The chain is built from TRBV9 and TRBJ2-7; perhaps D is TRBD1 or TRBD2 (5 bases each). This CDR3 spans 15 amino acids. Looked up from germline, CDR1 is SGDLS and CDR2 is YYNGEE. Trimming took off 3 bases at V and 5 bases at J, with 18 bases between the two ends.

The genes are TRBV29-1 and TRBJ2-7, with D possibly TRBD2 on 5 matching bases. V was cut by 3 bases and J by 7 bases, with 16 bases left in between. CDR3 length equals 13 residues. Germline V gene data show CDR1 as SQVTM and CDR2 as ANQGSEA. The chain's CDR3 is CSVDGPRPGEQYF. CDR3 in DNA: TGCAGCGTTGATGGGCCGCGGCCGGGAGAGCAGTACTTC.